A single sample gave rise to the 9 T cell receptor beta chains below, sequenced in a study of CD8+CD57+ T cells in acquired aplastic anemia. For CDR3 and TCR beta VDJ profiling, genomic DNA was the template used. TCRdb re-analysed the reads in MiXCR, keeping a single row per CDR3 protein. The sample shows 100,000 to 150,000 distinct CDR3 sequences, almost 40% of them seen only once. Individuals selected for sequencing had exhibited CD8+CD57+ cell expansion on flow cytometry. The sequenced sample consisted of sorted CD4+, CD8+, or CD8+CD57+ T cells (not recorded which) from PBMCs. These receptors all come from a human donor with aplastic anemia.

This clonotype was detected ten times or more. The J gene is TRBJ1-2, the V gene TRBV12-3 or TRBV12-4, with D unclear. The CDR3 totals 14 residues. V lost 2 bases and J 0 bases, leaving 7 bases between the germline ends. CDR3 residues: CASSLSVSNYGYTF. The CDR3, as DNA: TGTGCCAGCAGTTTATCAGTTTCTAACTATGGCTACACCTTC.

This clonotype was recorded a few times. The J gene is TRBJ2-3, the V gene TRBV19, with D hard to call. The CDR3 covers 15 residues. Trimming cost V 3 bases and J 0 bases, with 10 bases left between them. CDR1 LNHDA and CDR2 SQIVND come from the germline V gene (reference sequence). The CDR3 here is CASSILEASTDTQYF. In nucleotides, the CDR3 is TGTGCCAGTAGTATTCTCGAAGCTAGCACAGATACGCAGTATTTT.

Note on this clonotype: Just one base apart from a much larger clone, this may be a read error. This is likely a read error, given that the CDR3 carries no conserved phenylalanine or tryptophan at its end. The chain employs TRBV6-1 and TRBJ1-5; 7 bases agree with TRBD1. Germline loops: CDR1 MNHNS, CDR2 SASEGT. CDR3 length equals 14 residues. The V segment lost 8 bases and the J segment 4 bases; nucleotides outside the gene matches: 8. The CDR3 nucleotides are TGTGCCAGCGGACGACAGGGAAGAAATCAGCCCCAGCATCTT. Translation: CASGRQGRNQPQHL.

The V gene is TRBV28, the J gene TRBJ2-2; 11 bases agree with TRBD1. Unmatched junction bases numbered 6, after V lost 5 bases and J lost 4 bases. The CDR3 covers 16 residues. The germline gives CDR1 MDHEN, CDR2 SYDVKM. This chain's CDR3 is CASSPWTGGSTGELFF. For the CDR3, the DNA is TGTGCCAGCAGTCCTTGGACAGGGGGCAGCACCGGGGAGCTGTTTTTT. The full variable domain, completed using reference TRBV28 and TRBJ2-2, is DVKVTQSSRYLVKRTGEKVFLECVQDMDHENMFWYRQDPGLGLRLIYFSYDVKMKEKGDIPEGYSVSREKKERFSLILESASTNQTSMYLCASSPWTGGSTGELFFGEGSRLTVL.

This clonotype has a count of ten or more. The chain uses TRBV7-8 and TRBJ2-2; a possible D gene is TRBD2 (6 bases). Germline V CDR1 and CDR2: SGHVS, FQNEAQ. The CDR3 sequence is 14 residues long. The germline V and J ends were trimmed by 4 bases and 5 bases, with 11 bases remaining between them. In nucleotides, the CDR3 is TGTGCCAGCAGCTCCGATGGGGGGACCGGGGAGCTGTTTTTT. It encodes CASSSDGGTGELFF.

Worth noting for this clonotype: Just one base apart from a much larger clone, this may be a read error. The V call is TRBV6-1, the J call TRBJ1-2, with 8 bases matching TRBD1. The length of the CDR3 is 15 residues. CDR1 MNHNS and CDR2 SASEGT come from the germline V gene. CDR3 nucleotide sequence: TGTGCCGGCAGTAGAGGCGGACAGGGAAACTATGGCTACACCTTC. Translating gives CAGSRGGQGNYGYTF.

This clonotype was seen ten or more times. The CDR3 here is CASSDRRAALGGYTF. In DNA form, the CDR3 reads TGTGCCAGCAGTGACAGGAGGGCAGCTTTGGGTGGCTACACCTTC. This rearrangement joins TRBV2 to TRBJ1-2; unclear D gene. The CDR3 runs to 15 residues. Trimming took 3 bases from V and 7 from J, leaving 18 bases between them. Germline V gene data show CDR1 as SNHLY and CDR2 as FYNNEI.

The table lists this clonotype with many counts. The rearrangement uses TRBV3-1 and TRBJ2-5; D gene uncertain. Looked up from germline, CDR1 is LGHDT and CDR2 is YNNKEL (reference sequence). This CDR3 spans 12 amino acids. V shed 4 bases and J shed 5 bases, with 8 bases lying between them. CDR3 in DNA: TGTGCCAGCAGCCCGCATCAGGAGACCCAGTACTTC. It translates to CASSPHQETQYF.

The V and J genes are TRBV5-1 and TRBJ2-5, with 10 bases that match TRBD2. V was clipped by 4 bases and J by 1 base; unmatched bases: 13. Germline V gene data show CDR1 as SGHRS and CDR2 as YFSETQ. The length of the CDR3 is 18 residues. In DNA, the CDR3 is TGCGCCAGCAGCCCCATGACGAGCGGGGGGGCCTCCCAAGAGACCCAGTACTTC. Translation gives CASSPMTSGGASQETQYF.